One sample yielded the 3 T cell receptor beta chains listed below, sequenced in a study of monozygotic twins with inflammatory bowel disease (dated by TCRdb to the late 2010s). Receptors were amplified or captured by 5' RACE. The sequencer listed for this sample is Illumina HiSeq 2500. TCRdb reprocessed the reads and assigns one entry to each CDR3 protein sequence, leaving out DNA. For this sample, the table gives 40,000 to 45,000 distinct CDR3 sequences. The ten top clones hold about 4.9% of the sample. The sample taken for sequencing was blood. The receptors originated from a human donor with ulcerative colitis or Crohn's disease, or a healthy co-twin of an affected twin (not recorded which).

This sequence joins TRBV5-1 and TRBJ2-7; TCRdb's assignment of TRBD1 cannot be checked, as there is no DNA. The CDR3 is 13 amino acids. Germline V gene data show CDR1 as SGHRS and CDR2 as YFSETQ. The CDR3 sequence: CASSQGQLYEQYF. The full variable domain, completed using reference TRBV5-1 and TRBJ2-7, is KAGVTQTPRYLIKTRGQQVTLSCSPISGHRSVSWYQQTPGQGLQFLFEYFSETQRNKGNFPGRFSGRQFSNSRSEMNVSTLELGDSALYLCASSQGQLYEQYFGPGTRLTVT.

The rearrangement joins TRBV28 to TRBJ1-4. Per germline, CDR1 MDHEN and CDR2 SYDVKM. This CDR3 spans 16 amino acids. The CDR3 protein is CASSLHEEGPRGKLFF. Using reference TRBV28 and TRBJ1-4 for the parts outside the CDR3, the full variable domain is DVKVTQSSRYLVKRTGEKVFLECVQDMDHENMFWYRQDPGLGLRLIYFSYDVKMKEKGDIPEGYSVSREKKERFSLILESASTNQTSMYLCASSLHEEGPRGKLFFGSGTQLSVL.

CDR3: CASSLDRLIQYF. The rearrangement uses TRBV11-2 and TRBJ2-4. Germline V gene data show CDR1 as SGHAT and CDR2 as FQNNGV. The CDR3 is 12 amino acids.